This T cell receptor beta chain was sequenced during a study of T-cell memory formation after mild COVID-19. Overall study: There were largely donor-specific TCR clusters.

TCRdb analysed the 5' RACE reads with MiXCR anew, one entry per CDR3 protein. This table has roughly 600,000 distinct CDR3 sequences, 15% to 20% appearing once. The receptor was isolated from an adult woman who had mild COVID-19 (a few samples of this study predate the infection). Cell type and time point are not known. The sample consisted of PBMCs or a T cell subset sorted from them (not recorded which).

The chain's CDR3 is CSARERDSLEQFF. In DNA, the CDR3 is TGCAGTGCTAGAGAACGGGACTCCCTGGAGCAGTTCTTC. The gene calls are TRBV20-1 and TRBJ2-1, with D possibly TRBD2 on 6 matching bases. V was clipped by 0 bases and J by 10 bases, with 13 bases between them. In germline, CDR1 is DFQATT, CDR2 SNEGSKA (reference sequence). The CDR3 sequence is 13 residues long.